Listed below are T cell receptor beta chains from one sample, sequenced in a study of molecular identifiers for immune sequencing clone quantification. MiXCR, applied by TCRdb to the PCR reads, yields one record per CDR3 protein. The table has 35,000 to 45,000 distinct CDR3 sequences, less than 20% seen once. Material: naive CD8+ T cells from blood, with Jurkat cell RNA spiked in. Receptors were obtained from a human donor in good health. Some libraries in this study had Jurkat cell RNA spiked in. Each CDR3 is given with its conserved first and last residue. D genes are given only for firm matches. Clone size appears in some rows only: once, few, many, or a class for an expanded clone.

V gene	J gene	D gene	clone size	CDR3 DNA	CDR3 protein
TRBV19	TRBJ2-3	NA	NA	TGTGCCAGTAGTATCGTCCGCACAGATACGCAGTATTTT	CASSIVRTDTQYF
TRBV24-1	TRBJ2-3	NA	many	TGTGCCACCAGTGATTTGCACCAGGCGGATACGCAGTATTTT	CATSDLHQADTQYF
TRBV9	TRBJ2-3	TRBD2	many	TGTGCCAGCAGTACTAGCGCAGATACGCAGTATTTT	CASSTSADTQYF
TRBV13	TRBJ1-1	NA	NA	TGTGCCAGCAGCTTCCGTGGATTTGAAGCTTTCTTT	CASSFRGFEAFF
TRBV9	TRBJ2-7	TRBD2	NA	TGTGCCAGCAGTCAGACTAGCGGGAGATACGAGCAGTACTTC	CASSQTSGRYEQYF
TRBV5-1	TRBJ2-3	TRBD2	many	TGCGCCAGCAGCTTGACTAGCGGGAGGGCGGATACGCAGTATTTT	CASSLTSGRADTQYF
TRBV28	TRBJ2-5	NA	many	TGTGCCAGCAGTCTCCCAGGGGAAGAAGAGACCCAGTACTTC	CASSLPGEEETQYF
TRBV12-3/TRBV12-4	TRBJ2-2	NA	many	TGTGCCAGCACCCCCCCGTACACCGGGGAGCTGTTTTTT	CASTPPYTGELFF
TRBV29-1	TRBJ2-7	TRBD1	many	TGCAGCGTTGAAGCCGGGACAGGGGATGAGCAGTACTTC	CSVEAGTGDEQYF
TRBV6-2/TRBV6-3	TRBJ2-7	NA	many	TGTGCCAGCACAAGTGGGGGATGGCCCTACGAGCAGTACTTC	CASTSGGWPYEQYF
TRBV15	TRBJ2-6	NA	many	TGTGCCACCAGCAGAGAGGATATTGAGATGGGCTCTGGGGCCAACGTCCTGACTTTC	CATSREDIEMGSGANVLTF
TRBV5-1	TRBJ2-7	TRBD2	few	TGCGCCAGCAGCTTGGTCGGGAGGGGGACCTACGAGCAGTACTTC	CASSLVGRGTYEQYF
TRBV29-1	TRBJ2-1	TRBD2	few	TGCAGCGTTGAAGATGGACTAGCCGACGAGCAGTTCTTC	CSVEDGLADEQFF
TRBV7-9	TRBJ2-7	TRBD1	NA	TGTGCCAGCAGCCAACAGGGGGATAGCTCCTACGAGCGGTACTTT	CASSQQGDSSYERYF
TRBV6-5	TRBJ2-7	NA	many	TGTGCCAGCAGTATCTGGGGAGCTCGGGACGAGCAGTACTTC	CASSIWGARDEQYF
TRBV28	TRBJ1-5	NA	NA	TGTGCCAGCAGTTTGAGGGGTCAGCCCCAGCATTTT	CASSLRGQPQHF
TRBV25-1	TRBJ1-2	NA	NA	TGTGCCAGCAGTGACTCCGGGACAATTTCAGTCCGTGGCTACACCTTC	CASSDSGTISVRGYTF
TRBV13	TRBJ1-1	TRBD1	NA	TGTGCCAGCAGCTTAGCCGGGACAGGGGGCGTGAACACTGAAGCTTTCTTT	CASSLAGTGGVNTEAFF
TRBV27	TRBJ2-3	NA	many	TGTGCCAGCAGTTTATCCCCCTTCAGGATGGGAACAGATACGCAGTATTTT	CASSLSPFRMGTDTQYF
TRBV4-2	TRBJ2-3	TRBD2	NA	TGTGCCAGCAGCCAGCAAGTAAGCGGGAGGGGCACAGATACGCAGTATTTT	CASSQQVSGRGTDTQYF
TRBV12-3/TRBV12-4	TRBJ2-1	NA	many	TGTGCCAGCAGTTACAGGCAAATCTACAATGAGCAGTTCTTC	CASSYRQIYNEQFF